These 27 T cell receptor beta chains were sequenced from one sample in a study of T cell repertoires in cytomegalovirus infection. These receptors' antigens are unknown. TCRdb ran MiXCR on the reads and lists one entry per CDR3 protein. The table includes approximately 910,000 distinct CDR3 sequences, roughly a third detected once. Source: cultured CD8+ T cells from PBMCs, taken from culture after CMV antigen stimulation. The receptors shown here come from a human donor in good health (CMV status not recorded). Some clones in this sample may be carry-over from other donors' samples.

The chain has TRBV10-3 and TRBJ2-1; D is unresolved. Trimming cost V 8 bases and J 5 bases, with 19 bases left between them. This CDR3 comprises 15 residues. CDR1 and CDR2 (germline): ENHRY, SYGVKD. CDR3 sequence (DNA): TGTGCCATCGGCCGCACCGGGTCCACGAACAATGAGCAGTTCTTC. It yields the protein CAIGRTGSTNNEQFF.

Only a few counts were recorded for this clonotype. J is TRBJ2-3 and V is TRBV14; TRBD1 is a possible D gene (5 bases). Per the germline V gene, CDR1 is SGHDN and CDR2 is FVKESK. Trimming cost V 6 bases and J 1 base, with 11 bases left between them. The CDR3 spans 14 residues. The CDR3 bases are TGTGCCAGCAGTCGAATAGGGGGCACAGATACGCAGTATTTT. Amino acids: CASSRIGGTDTQYF.

This clonotype was detected many times. The V call is TRBV7-2, the J call TRBJ2-7, with 7 positions matching TRBD1. The CDR3 runs to 16 residues. The V gene end was trimmed by 3 bases and the J gene end by 0 bases; junction bases not matched to a gene: 8. Germline CDR1 SGHTA, CDR2 FQGNSA. In nucleotides, the CDR3 is TGTGCCAGCAGCTTCTACTCCGGGACAGTCTCCTACGAGCAGTACTTC. Translation gives CASSFYSGTVSYEQYF. The whole variable domain, filled in from reference TRBV7-2 and TRBJ2-7, reads GAGVSQSPSNKVTEKGKDVELRCDPISGHTALYWYRQSLGQGLEFLIYFQGNSAPDKSGLPSDRFSAERTGGSVSTLTIQRTQQEDSAVYLCASSFYSGTVSYEQYFGPGTRLTVT.

This clonotype appeared many times. The chain combines TRBV7-2 with TRBJ1-4; 11 nucleotides match TRBD1. Germline V gene sequence: CDR1 SGHTA, CDR2 FQGNSA. Trimming removed 2 bases from V and 3 bases from J; junction bases left unmatched: 8. The CDR3 contains 18 residues. The CDR3 region has the DNA TGTGCCAGCAGCTTAAGGGACAGGGGGATCGGTGCTAATGAAAAACTGTTTTTT. This sequence encodes CASSLRDRGIGANEKLFF.

The V gene is TRBV27, the J gene TRBJ2-1, with TRBD2 identical over 8 bases. Germline trimming cut 8 bases from V and 3 bases from J; bases unmatched to any gene: 9. The CDR3 has 15 residues. Germline values: CDR1 MNHEY, CDR2 SMNVEV (reference sequence). CDR3 nucleotides: TGTGCCAGCTTCCGGGCGGGGGGAGTCTACAATGAGCAGTTCTTC. This gives the protein CASFRAGGVYNEQFF.

This clonotype was observed a handful of times. V usage is TRBV7-6 and J usage is TRBJ2-7; D call uncertain. CDR1 and CDR2 (germline): SGHVS, FNYEAQ. The V end lost 5 bases, the J end lost 7 bases, and 9 bases lay between the germline ends. The CDR3 is 11 amino acids. CDR3 nucleotides: TGTGCCAGCAGCGATAATGAGGAGCAGTACTTC. It translates to CASSDNEEQYF.

The chain carries TRBV6-6 and TRBJ2-6, with D possibly matching TRBD2 (5 bases). The CDR3 extends over 18 amino acids. V lost 9 bases and J 0 bases, leaving 21 bases between the germline ends. CDR1 is MNHNY and CDR2 is SVGAGI in the germline V gene (reference sequence). CDR3 in DNA: TGTGCCAGTATCCCTCCGGGGTACTCCTACTCTGGGGCCAACGTCCTGACTTTC. This translates into CASIPPGYSYSGANVLTF.

This clonotype has at least ten counts. The chain uses TRBV7-6 and TRBJ2-1; the match to TRBD2 covers 7 bases. CDR3 length: 14 amino acids. Germline assignment: CDR1 SGHVS and CDR2 FNYEAQ. Losses at the gene ends were 1 base for V and 7 bases for J; bases not matched to a gene: 4. The CDR3 region is CASSLGGGTNEQFF. Here the CDR3 DNA reads TGTGCCAGCAGCTTAGGGGGAGGGACTAATGAGCAGTTCTTC.

The chain carries TRBV24-1 and TRBJ2-3; D unresolved. This CDR3 has 12 amino acids. V lost 1 base to trimming and J lost 5 bases, with 3 bases between them. From germline, CDR1 is KGHDR and CDR2 SFDVKD. CDR3 nucleotides: TGTGCCACCAGTGATTTTCTAGATACGCAGTATTTT. Its protein product is CATSDFLDTQYF.

With regard to this clonotype: A much larger clone lies one base from this, so it may be a read error. This sequence joins TRBV7-2 and TRBJ1-2; the D gene is possibly TRBD1 (5 bases). Germline V CDR1 and CDR2: SGHTA, FQGNSA. There are 16 residues in the CDR3. CDR3 sequence reads: CVSSLVGSDSYYGYTF. CDR3 coding DNA: TGTGTCAGCAGCTTAGTTGGGTCCGACAGCTACTATGGCTACACCTTC.

This clonotype was counted only a few times. The chain has TRBV19 and TRBJ1-1; the match to TRBD1 covers 9 bases. The germline CDR1 and CDR2 sequences are LNHDA and SQIVND (reference sequence). Unmatched junction bases numbered 9, after V lost 8 bases and J lost 5 bases. CDR3 length: 14 amino acids. The CDR3 is CASFDTGGRTEAFF. DNA for the CDR3: TGTGCCAGTTTCGACACAGGGGGCCGGACTGAAGCTTTCTTT.

A few counts support this clonotype. CDR3 residues: CASSEGKRGPVFFEQYV. CDR3 bases: TGTGCCAGCAGTGAAGGAAAGCGGGGGCCAGTATTTTTCGAGCAGTACGTC. The gene calls are TRBV6-1 and TRBJ2-7; 8 nucleotides align to TRBD2. Germline CDR1 reads MNHNS; CDR2 reads SASEGT. J lost 6 bases, V lost 1 base, and 14 bases had no gene match. This CDR3 has 17 amino acids.

This clonotype has just a few counts. This chain uses TRBV27 with TRBJ2-3; a weak D match, TRBD1 (6 bases). Trimming shortened V by 6 bases and J by 1 base, and 11 bases separated the two germline ends. Germline CDR1 reads MNHEY; CDR2 reads SMNVEV (reference sequence). CDR3 length: 14 residues. This CDR3 is CASRGATRTDTQYF. CDR3 bases: TGTGCCAGCAGGGGGGCAACCCGCACAGATACGCAGTATTTT.

This clonotype occurred a few times. J is TRBJ2-7 and V is TRBV11-1; D is ambiguous. The CDR3 has 13 amino acids. With 5 bases removed from V and 4 bases from J, the gap between germline ends came to 12 bases. Looked up from germline, CDR1 is SGHAT and CDR2 is FQDESV (reference sequence). The CDR3 coding sequence is TGTGCCAGCAGCCCAGAGGTTCTTTACGAGCAGTACTTC. Protein sequence: CASSPEVLYEQYF. The variable domain in full, completed from reference TRBV11-1 and TRBJ2-7, reads EAEVAQSPRYKITEKSQAVAFWCDPISGHATLYWYRQILGQGPELLVQFQDESVVDDSQLPKDRFSAERLKGVDSTLKIQPAELGDSAMYLCASSPEVLYEQYFGPGTRLTVT.

This clonotype was observed a handful of times. The chain is built from TRBV6-1 and TRBJ2-1; perhaps D is TRBD1 or TRBD2 (5 bases each). Trimming took 6 bases from V and 9 from J, leaving 12 bases between them. The CDR3 consists of 12 residues. The germline V gene has CDR1 MNHNS and CDR2 SASEGT. CDR3 in amino acids: CASRSGTPEQFF. DNA for the CDR3: TGTGCCAGCAGGAGTGGGACGCCTGAGCAGTTCTTC.

There are many counts of this clonotype. The chain combines TRBV7-3 with TRBJ1-6; D may be TRBD1 (6 bases). This CDR3 contains 14 residues. The germline V and J ends were trimmed by 4 bases and 8 bases, with 12 bases remaining between them. In germline, CDR1 is SGHTA, CDR2 FQGTGA. DNA of the CDR3: TGTGCCAGCAGCTCACAGGGAGGGGATTCACCCCTCCACTTT. Translation: CASSSQGGDSPLHF.

This clonotype was counted once. The chain couples TRBV11-2 to TRBJ1-1; D is possibly TRBD1 (5 bases). Trimming stripped 0 bases from V and 0 bases from J, with 11 bases between. Per germline, CDR1 SGHAT and CDR2 FQNNGV. The CDR3 loop spans 16 amino acids. The CDR3 is CASSLDSGHMNTEAFF. The CDR3 nucleotides read TGTGCCAGCAGCTTAGATTCGGGGCATATGAACACTGAAGCTTTCTTT.

This chain joins TRBV12-3 or TRBV12-4 and TRBJ2-7; possibly TRBD2 for D (5 bases). V was trimmed by 5 bases and J by 6 bases, leaving 14 bases between them. CDR3 length equals 13 residues. The CDR3 region has the DNA TGTGCCAGCAGTGTACACCACGGAGGCGAGCAGTACGTC. Protein: CASSVHHGGEQYV.

This clonotype was recorded many times. This sequence joins TRBV4-2 and TRBJ1-2; 9 bases are a match to TRBD1. This CDR3 region has 17 residues. Germline assignment: CDR1 LGHNA and CDR2 YNFKEQ. Trimming removed 0 bases from V and 2 bases from J; junction bases left unmatched: 7. The CDR3 sequence is CASSQDYRGPLNYGYTF. CDR3 nucleotide sequence: TGTGCCAGCAGCCAAGACTACAGGGGGCCCTTAAACTATGGCTACACCTTC.

This clonotype was recorded a few times. This chain links TRBV7-6 with TRBJ2-7; 10 bases map to TRBD2. The length of the CDR3 is 15 residues. The V gene end was trimmed by 5 bases and the J gene end by 2 bases; junction bases not matched to a gene: 6. The V gene's germline CDR1 is SGHVS and CDR2 FNYEAQ. CDR3 protein: CASSPTSGATYEQYF. The DNA for the CDR3 is TGTGCCAGCAGCCCTACTAGCGGGGCCACCTACGAGCAGTACTTC.

The rearrangement links TRBV4-1 to TRBJ1-5, with D perhaps matching TRBD1 (6 bases). V lost 6 bases and J lost 0, with 15 bases in between. This CDR3 comprises 16 residues. The germline V gene has CDR1 MGHRA and CDR2 YSYEKL. CDR3 DNA: TGCGCCAGCAGTCAGGGGACACAAGATAGCAATCAGCCCCAGCATTTT. Translation: CASSQGTQDSNQPQHF.

This clonotype was seen many times. V gene TRBV7-2 combines with J gene TRBJ1-6; 8 nucleotides align to TRBD1. This CDR3 region has 15 residues. J gave up 7 bases and V 10 bases, and 12 bases lay outside the gene matches. Germline CDR1 is SGHTA and CDR2 is FQGNSA. The CDR3 bases are TGTGCCATCGCAGGGGGCGAGGGCATGAATTCACCCCTCCACTTT. Protein: CAIAGGEGMNSPLHF.

Only a few counts were recorded for this clonotype. The CDR3 here is CASSQLAAHEQYF. The CDR3 DNA follows: TGTGCCAGCAGCCAACTAGCTGCCCACGAGCAGTACTTC. The chain combines TRBV4-2 with TRBJ2-7, with D perhaps matching TRBD2 (5 bases). V gave up 2 bases and J gave up 5 bases, with 10 bases separating them. The CDR3 is 13 amino acids. Germline V gene data show CDR1 as LGHNA and CDR2 as YNFKEQ.

This clonotype was seen more than once but under ten times. CDR3 DNA: TGTGCCAGTAGTCCCTGGATCGAACCGAACACTGAAGCTTTCTTT. It yields the protein CASSPWIEPNTEAFF. This sequence joins TRBV19 and TRBJ1-1; D not resolved. The CDR3 spans 15 residues. CDR1 LNHDA and CDR2 SQIVND come from the germline V gene (reference sequence). V lost 5 bases, J lost 1 base, and 14 bases lay in between.

This clonotype has at least ten counts. The chain joins TRBV7-6 to TRBJ2-1, with 11 bases lining up with TRBD1. The germline V gene has CDR1 SGHVS and CDR2 FNYEAQ. With 0 bases clipped from V and 2 bases from J, the junction kept 3 bases outside the gene matches. CDR3 size: 17 residues. CDR3 protein: CASSLAWGQGAYNEQFF. The CDR3 bases are TGTGCCAGCAGCTTAGCCTGGGGACAGGGGGCCTACAATGAGCAGTTCTTC.

Notes on this clonotype: Germline and junction disagree at one end, which may indicate a read error. This chain joins TRBV5-6 and TRBJ2-7, with D maybe TRBD2 (6 bases). The length of the CDR3 is 14 residues. Germline V CDR1 and CDR2: SGHDT, YYEEEE. The CDR3 region is CASTLGGYSYEQYF. The CDR3 DNA is TGTGCCAGCACCTTGGGGGGATACTCCTACGAGCAGTACTTC.

At least ten counts were recorded for this clonotype. This rearrangement joins TRBV7-2 to TRBJ1-2; 12 bases map to TRBD1. Germline-derived CDR1 and CDR2 are SGHTA and FQGNSA. The CDR3 contains 15 residues. J gave up 8 bases and V 8 bases, and 12 bases lay outside the gene matches. The CDR3 loop is CASVIRDRGRLGYTF. CDR3 in DNA: TGTGCCAGCGTCATAAGGGACAGGGGGCGGTTGGGCTACACCTTC.